The next 25 T cell receptor beta chains were all read from a single sample in a study of blood T cell repertoires in COVID-19. TCRdb's table, derived via immunoSEQ multiplex PCR, lists solely in-frame clones and lacks some. The table has about 200,000 clones, around nine tenths seen once. Source material: peripheral blood. These TCRs come from a man between 50 and 59 years old with acute or convalescent COVID-19.

V gene TRBV18 combines with J gene TRBJ1-6, with 8 bases aligning to TRBD1. The CDR3 loop spans 16 amino acids. J gave up 8 bases and V 3 bases, and 9 bases lay outside the gene matches. Germline assignment: CDR1 KGHSH and CDR2 LQKENI. This CDR3 reads CASSPRSGGVDSPLHF. In DNA, the CDR3 is TGTGCCAGCTCACCGCGTTCAGGGGGCGTGGATTCACCCCTCCACTTT.

The rearrangement uses TRBV29-1 and TRBJ1-5; 10 bases line up with TRBD1. The CDR3 totals 15 residues. V lost 4 bases and J lost 2; bases outside the gene matches: 5. Per germline, CDR1 SQVTM and CDR2 ANQGSEA. CDR3 sequence reads: CSVVTGGYGNQPQHF. The CDR3, as DNA: TGCAGCGTTGTGACAGGGGGCTACGGCAATCAGCCCCAGCATTTT.

This chain connects TRBV2 to TRBJ1-6; 7 bases align to TRBD1. V lost 5 bases and J lost 14; bases outside the gene matches: 3. Germline CDR1 and CDR2: SNHLY and FYNNEI. The CDR3 is 11 residues long. The CDR3 reads CASSKGATLHF. CDR3 DNA sequence: TGTGCCAGCAGTAAGGGGGCAACCCTCCACTTT.

This clone has only one observation. The chain carries TRBV6-1 and TRBJ1-6; no reliable D call. The CDR3 extends over 14 amino acids. Germline-derived CDR1 and CDR2 are MNHNS and SASEGT. Trimming took off 3 bases at V and 2 bases at J, with 5 bases between the two ends. The CDR3: CASSDTAYNSPLHF. For the CDR3, the DNA is TGTGCCAGCAGTGACACGGCCTATAATTCACCCCTCCACTTT.

This chain connects TRBV21-1 to TRBJ2-5; TRBD1, the D gene given by the table, was not confirmed from the DNA. TRBV21-1 is a documented pseudogene. The CDR3 is made up of 13 amino acids. In nucleotides, the CDR3 is TGTGCCAGCAGCGGGGCAGGACAAGAGACCCAGTACTTC. As protein: CASSGAGQETQYF.

This rearrangement joins TRBV9 to TRBJ1-1, with TRBD1 identical over 7 bases. CDR1 is SGDLS and CDR2 is YYNGEE in the germline V gene. V gave up 0 bases and J gave up 4 bases; unmatched junction bases: 6. The CDR3 loop spans 15 amino acids. CDR3 DNA sequence: TGTGCCAGCAGCGTAGAGGGGGCGAGGAGCACTGAAGCTTTCTTT. It specifies CASSVEGARSTEAFF.

This chain joins TRBV19 and TRBJ2-7; 7 bases match TRBD1. Germline V gene lookup returns CDR1 LNHDA and CDR2 SQIVND (reference sequence). V was pared by 3 bases and J by 6 bases, with 2 bases of the junction left unmatched. The CDR3 totals 12 residues. The DNA for the CDR3 is TGTGCCAGTAGTATCTACAGGGGCGAGCAGTACTTC. Protein sequence: CASSIYRGEQYF.

This chain connects TRBV5-1 to TRBJ2-3; D uncertain. Looked up from germline, CDR1 is SGHRS and CDR2 is YFSETQ. V was trimmed by 0 bases and J by 2 bases, leaving 13 bases between them. The CDR3 contains 16 residues. In nucleotides, the CDR3 is TGCGCCAGCAGCTTGGTGGAGTTTGCGCACACAGATACGCAGTATTTT. Its protein product is CASSLVEFAHTDTQYF.

DNA of the CDR3: TGTGCCAGCAGTTACTCAGACAGGGGTCTGGGTACGCAGTATTTT. Translated, it gives CASSYSDRGLGTQYF. The chain joins TRBV6-5 to TRBJ2-3, with 8 positions matching TRBD1. The CDR3 extends over 15 amino acids. The V gene end was trimmed by 0 bases and the J gene end by 8 bases; junction bases not matched to a gene: 7. Germline assignment: CDR1 MNHEY and CDR2 SVGAGI.

The V gene is TRBV24-1, the J gene TRBJ2-2; 8 bases are shared with TRBD1. Germline V lookup: CDR1 KGHDR, CDR2 SFDVKD. This CDR3 region has 16 residues. The J segment lost 1 base and the V segment lost 0 bases, leaving 0 bases of the junction unmatched. The DNA for the CDR3 is TGTGCCACCAGTGATTTGGGACAGGGGAACACCGGGGAGCTGTTTTTT. This translates into CATSDLGQGNTGELFF.

The rearrangement joins TRBV6-5 to TRBJ1-6; weak D call: TRBD1 (6 bases). V lost 6 bases and J lost 12, with 18 bases in between. Per germline, CDR1 MNHEY and CDR2 SVGAGI. CDR3 length: 14 residues. The CDR3 DNA reads TGTGCCAGCAGCCCGGGACAAATAGCAAAACCCCTCCACTTT. Translated: CASSPGQIAKPLHF.

The chain employs TRBV30 and TRBJ1-6; 7 bases map to TRBD1. The trim removed 3 bases at V and 11 bases at J, leaving 7 bases unmatched. CDR1 and CDR2 (germline): GTSNPN, SVGIG (reference sequence). The CDR3 is 13 residues long. The CDR3 coding sequence is TGTGCCTGGAGCGCACAGGGGACGGCACCCCTCCACTTT. Translated, it gives CAWSAQGTAPLHF.

V usage is TRBV28 and J usage is TRBJ2-2; 10 nucleotides line up with TRBD1. This CDR3 spans 15 amino acids. The trim removed 4 bases at V and 5 bases at J, leaving 4 bases unmatched. The germline gives CDR1 MDHEN, CDR2 SYDVKM. CDR3 in DNA: TGTGCCAGCAGTTGGGGGACAGGGGTGACCGGGGAGCTGTTTTTT. Protein sequence: CASSWGTGVTGELFF.

The chain employs TRBV5-1 and TRBJ2-1, with 11 bases that match TRBD1. Losses at the gene ends were 4 bases for V and 2 bases for J; bases not matched to a gene: 2. Per germline, CDR1 SGHRS and CDR2 YFSETQ. The CDR3 is 15 residues long. The CDR3 region is CASSRTGGTYNEQFF. The CDR3 coding sequence is TGCGCCAGCAGCAGGACAGGGGGCACCTACAATGAGCAGTTCTTC. The entire variable domain, with the rest obtained from reference TRBV5-1 and TRBJ2-1, is as follows: KAGVTQTPRYLIKTRGQQVTLSCSPISGHRSVSWYQQTPGQGLQFLFEYFSETQRNKGNFPGRFSGRQFSNSRSEMNVSTLELGDSALYLCASSRTGGTYNEQFFGPGTRLTVL.

CDR3 sequence (DNA): TGTGCCAGCAGCTTAGCGACAGGGGGAACCTACGAGCAGTACGTC. Amino acid sequence: CASSLATGGTYEQYV. This chain joins TRBV7-2 and TRBJ2-7, with 9 positions matching TRBD1. Germline CDR1 reads SGHTA; CDR2 reads FQGNSA. This CDR3 contains 15 residues. The J segment lost 2 bases and the V segment lost 0 bases, leaving 2 bases of the junction unmatched.

The chain has TRBV5-1 and TRBJ2-7; D unresolved. The germline V and J ends were trimmed by 0 bases and 6 bases, with 4 bases remaining between them. The CDR3 runs 11 residues. Germline V lookup: CDR1 SGHRS, CDR2 YFSETQ. CDR3 protein: CASSLGAEQYF. CDR3 DNA sequence: TGCGCCAGCAGCTTGGGGGCCGAGCAGTACTTC. The full variable domain, completed using reference TRBV5-1 and TRBJ2-7, is KAGVTQTPRYLIKTRGQQVTLSCSPISGHRSVSWYQQTPGQGLQFLFEYFSETQRNKGNFPGRFSGRQFSNSRSEMNVSTLELGDSALYLCASSLGAEQYFGPGTRLTVT.

The chain couples TRBV28 to TRBJ2-2; no reliable D call. Germline CDR1 is MDHEN and CDR2 is SYDVKM. The CDR3 consists of 12 residues. Trimming stripped 4 bases from V and 4 bases from J, with 4 bases between. The CDR3 nucleotides are TGTGCCAGCAGTTACAGCACCGGGGAGCTGTTTTTT. This codes for CASSYSTGELFF.

The rearrangement joins TRBV2 to TRBJ1-6; D remains unclear. Germline CDR1 reads SNHLY; CDR2 reads FYNNEI. V was pared by 4 bases and J by 6 bases, with 10 bases between. This CDR3 has 14 amino acids. In nucleotides, the CDR3 is TGTGCCAGCAGTGTCTACAGAGCTAATTCACCCCTCCACTTT. The encoded protein is CASSVYRANSPLHF.

This chain connects TRBV13 to TRBJ1-1, with D possibly TRBD1 on 5 matching bases. The CDR3 covers 13 residues. V lost 5 bases to trimming and J lost 6 bases, with 13 bases between them. Per the germline V gene, CDR1 is PRHDT and CDR2 is FYEKMQ (reference sequence). CDR3 DNA: TGTGCCAGCAGCCCAGAGGGACTTCCTGAAGCTTTCTTT. Protein sequence: CASSPEGLPEAFF. The full variable domain, in which reference TRBV13 and TRBJ1-1 provide the parts outside the CDR3, is AAGVIQSPRHLIKEKRETATLKCYPIPRHDTVYWYQQGPGQDPQFLISFYEKMQSDKGSIPDRFSAQQFSDYHSELNMSSLELGDSALYFCASSPEGLPEAFFGQGTRLTVV.

V is TRBV5-4 and J is TRBJ1-1; D gene unclear. Trimming shortened V by 3 bases and J by 0 bases, and 15 bases separated the two germline ends. The CDR3 has 16 amino acids. Germline assignment: CDR1 SGHNT and CDR2 YYREEE (reference sequence). CDR3 DNA: TGTGCCAGCAGCTCAAGAGGCCGGGGAGTGAACACTGAAGCTTTCTTT. The encoded protein is CASSSRGRGVNTEAFF.

V is TRBV29-1 and J is TRBJ2-1; 9 bases are a match to TRBD2. The CDR3 sequence is 15 residues long. In germline, CDR1 is SQVTM, CDR2 ANQGSEA. V dropped 0 bases and J dropped 8; count of bases not matched to a gene: 8. CDR3 amino acids: CSVEDLGGRADEQFF. For the CDR3, the DNA is TGCAGCGTTGAAGATCTGGGCGGGAGGGCCGATGAGCAGTTCTTC.

This rearrangement joins TRBV4-3 to TRBJ2-6, with a weak D call TRBD2 (5 bases). V lost 2 bases to trimming and J lost 3 bases, with 8 bases between them. CDR3 length equals 15 residues. The V gene's germline CDR1 is LGHNA and CDR2 YSLEER. The CDR3 region is CASSQRGSGANVLTF. CDR3 nucleotide sequence: TGCGCCAGCAGCCAACGGGGTAGTGGGGCCAACGTCCTGACTTTC.

The chain combines TRBV2 with TRBJ2-3, with TRBD1 as a possible D gene (5 bases). CDR3 length: 11 amino acids. V lost 6 bases and J lost 4, with 5 bases in between. The germline V gene has CDR1 SNHLY and CDR2 FYNNEI. The CDR3 sequence: CASRGPDTQYF. The CDR3 nucleotides read TGTGCCAGCAGGGGGCCAGATACGCAGTATTTT.

Only a few counts were recorded for this clone. The same CDR3 is also encoded by other DNA sequences in this sample. The chain is built from TRBV18 and TRBJ1-1; TRBD1 is a possible D gene (5 bases). This CDR3 comprises 14 residues. The V and J ends lost 3 bases and 2 bases respectively, with 10 bases between them. CDR1 is KGHSH, CDR2 LQKENI, per germline. The CDR3 is CASSPAGGNTEAFF. The CDR3 nucleotides are TGTGCCAGCTCACCCGCCGGGGGTAACACTGAAGCTTTCTTT.

The chain links TRBV7-9 to TRBJ1-5; perhaps TRBD1 as D (6 bases). The germline V gene encodes CDR1 SEHNR and CDR2 FQNEAQ (reference sequence). This CDR3 is 16 amino acids long. V dropped 1 base and J dropped 5 bases, with 15 bases sitting between them. The CDR3 coding sequence is TGTGCCAGCAGCTTAGTAGGGGGTGGGTCTCATCAGCCCCAGCATTTT. Its protein product is CASSLVGGGSHQPQHF.